A selection of T cell receptor beta chains follows, all from one sample in a study of T-cell reconstitution after alpha-beta-depleted transplantation in children. TCRdb re-analysed the PCR reads in MiXCR, keeping a single row per CDR3 protein. The repertoire holds about 480,000 distinct CDR3 sequences, around 13% seen once, with less than 6.5% in the top ten. The starting material was PBMCs from the stem cell graft donor, obtained from the stem cell graft. The receptors were gathered from a human donor who donated a stem cell graft to a child with combined immunodeficiency. Each CDR3 is given with its conserved first and last residue. D genes are given only for firm matches. The size entry is marked missing in some rows and otherwise reads once, few, many or a size class.

j_call,v_call,clone_size,d_call,cdr3_length,cdr3_aa,cdr3_nt
TRBJ2-2,TRBV27,many,-,15,CASRPSRRYTGELFF,TGTGCCAGCAGACCTAGTCGAAGATACACCGGGGAGCTGTTTTTT
TRBJ2-3,TRBV7-9,-,TRBD2,14,CASSSGTSGDTQYF,TGTGCCAGCAGCTCGGGGACTAGCGGAGATACGCAGTATTTT
TRBJ2-7,TRBV6-1,few,TRBD1,16,CASTPGQTTYSYEQYF,TGTGCCAGCACCCCGGGACAGACCACCTACTCCTACGAGCAGTACTTC
TRBJ2-7,TRBV6-1,-,-,15,CASSDHRVWTYEQYF,TGTGCCAGCAGTGACCACAGGGTTTGGACCTACGAGCAGTACTTC
TRBJ2-6,TRBV4-3,-,TRBD1,19,CASSQDPRDRVAGANVLTF,TGCGCCAGCAGCCAAGATCCCCGGGACAGGGTAGCTGGGGCCAACGTCCTGACTTTC
TRBJ2-3,TRBV5-5,-,-,16,CASSVFRDPNTDTQYF,TGTGCCAGCAGCGTTTTCCGGGACCCAAACACAGATACGCAGTATTTT
TRBJ2-3,TRBV7-2,-,TRBD1,16,CASSLGADDRVDTQYF,TGTGCCAGCAGCTTAGGGGCGGACGACAGGGTAGATACGCAGTATTTT
TRBJ2-5,TRBV7-7,few,TRBD2,15,CASSQLAGVGETQYF,TGTGCCAGCAGTCAACTAGCGGGAGTCGGGGAGACCCAGTACTTC
TRBJ2-1,TRBV7-8,many,-,15,CASSHSGIGENEQFF,TGTGCCAGCAGCCATAGCGGAATCGGAGAGAATGAGCAGTTCTTC
TRBJ2-1,TRBV20-1,few,-,12,CSARGGAIEQFF,TGCAGTGCTAGGGGGGGGGCGATTGAGCAGTTCTTC
TRBJ2-2,TRBV20-1,-,-,17,CSARDSGLRLRSGELFF,TGCAGTGCTAGAGATTCTGGCCTACGGTTGAGGTCCGGGGAGCTGTTTTTT
TRBJ2-3,TRBV29-1,few,-,14,CSVVARERTDTQYF,TGCAGCGTTGTAGCCAGGGAGCGCACAGATACGCAGTATTTT
TRBJ2-2,TRBV29-1,-,-,14,CSASGRNVGGELFF,TGCAGCGCCTCGGGCAGGAATGTTGGCGGGGAGCTGTTTTTT
TRBJ2-5,TRBV7-9,-,-,16,CASSLGGAQGPETQYF,TGTGCCAGCAGCTTAGGAGGGGCGCAGGGCCCAGAGACCCAGTACTTC
TRBJ1-1,TRBV19,once,-,13,CASSIRTYTEAFF,TGTGCCAGTAGTATCAGGACATACACTGAAGCTTTCTTT
TRBJ1-5,TRBV6-5,-,-,15,CASSYLESRNQPQHF,TGTGCCAGCAGTTACCTGGAGTCCCGCAATCAGCCCCAGCATTTT
TRBJ2-1,TRBV12-3/TRBV12-4,many,TRBD2,14,CASSPGTTDNEQFF,TGTGCCAGCAGCCCCGGGACTACAGACAATGAGCAGTTCTTC
TRBJ2-5,TRBV12-3/TRBV12-4,-,-,12,CASSFDEGRAYF,TGTGCCAGCAGTTTTGATGAGGGCCGTGCATACTTC
TRBJ2-7,TRBV20-1,few,-,16,CSARDLLCVTGYEQYF,TGCAGTGCTAGAGATCTGTTATGTGTAACGGGTTACGAGCAGTACTTC
TRBJ2-1,TRBV7-9,-,TRBD2,15,CASSLYRLAVNEQFF,TGTGCCAGCAGCTTATATCGACTAGCGGTCAATGAGCAGTTCTTC
TRBJ1-1,TRBV6-1,-,-,14,CASTTPRRSSEAFF,TGTGCCAGCACCACCCCGCGCAGGAGCTCTGAAGCTTTCTTT
TRBJ2-3,TRBV12-3/TRBV12-4,few,-,14,CASSKGGGTDTQYF,TGTGCCAGCAGCAAAGGGGGGGGAACAGATACGCAGTATTTT
TRBJ2-1,TRBV5-1,many,TRBD2,16,CASSYLTSGLPAEQFF,TGCGCCAGCAGCTACCTGACTAGCGGGCTTCCGGCTGAGCAGTTCTTC
TRBJ2-1,TRBV10-3,-,-,16,CAISRQADIPYNEQFF,TGTGCCATCAGCCGCCAGGCGGATATACCCTACAATGAGCAGTTCTTC
TRBJ1-5,TRBV9,many,-,13,CASSVGSNQPQHF,TGTGCCAGCAGCGTAGGGAGCAATCAGCCCCAGCATTTT
TRBJ2-7,TRBV21-1,-,-,13,CASSKWCGNEQYF,TGTGCCAGCAGCAAATGGTGCGGGAATGAGCAGTACTTC
TRBJ2-5,TRBV11-2,-,-,13,CASSFGSSGAQYF,TGTGCCAGCAGCTTTGGCAGTTCAGGGGCCCAGTACTTC
TRBJ2-2,TRBV10-3,few,-,13,CAISLENTGELFF,TGTGCCATCTCTCTCGAGAACACCGGGGAGCTGTTTTTT
TRBJ2-7,TRBV2,once,TRBD1,16,CASSERTGGSLYEQYF,TGTGCCAGCAGTGAAAGGACAGGGGGCTCCCTCTACGAGCAGTACTTC
TRBJ1-2,TRBV11-3,-,-,14,CASSLDGQNYGYTF,TGTGCCAGCAGCTTAGATGGGCAGAACTATGGCTACACCTTC
TRBJ2-7,TRBV18,-,TRBD2,17,CASSPRLAGGPSYEQYF,TGTGCCAGCTCACCACGACTAGCGGGAGGACCATCCTACGAGCAGTACTTC
TRBJ1-1,TRBV11-2,-,-,11,CASGRNTEAFF,TGTGCCAGCGGTAGGAACACTGAAGCTTTCTTT
TRBJ2-7,TRBV29-1,few,-,12,CSVGELSYEQYF,TGCAGCGTAGGTGAGCTCAGCTACGAGCAGTACTTC
TRBJ2-1,TRBV15,-,TRBD2,16,CATSGTSGISYNEQFF,TGTGCCACCAGCGGGACTAGCGGGATCTCCTACAATGAGCAGTTCTTC
TRBJ2-7,TRBV20-1,few,-,17,CSARDSEQEGIPYEQYF,TGCAGTGCTAGAGATAGCGAACAGGAGGGTATCCCCTACGAGCAGTACTTC
TRBJ2-7,TRBV20-1,few,-,13,CSALKQGSYEQYF,TGCAGTGCTCTTAAGCAGGGCTCCTACGAGCAGTACTTC
TRBJ1-5,TRBV7-9,-,TRBD1,16,CASSTSPTGPNQPQHF,TGTGCCAGCAGCACATCTCCGACAGGGCCGAATCAGCCCCAGCATTTT
TRBJ1-5,TRBV6-4,few,-,20,CATEGGLGPTGIYSNQPQHF,TGTGCCACCGAGGGGGGGTTGGGGCCCACTGGGATCTATAGCAATCAGCCCCAGCATTTT
TRBJ2-7,TRBV5-5,many,-,17,CASSLRGWAATSYEQYF,TGTGCCAGCAGCTTGCGGGGGTGGGCAGCTACCTCCTACGAGCAGTACTTC
TRBJ1-5,TRBV6-2/TRBV6-3,few,-,18,CASSYVLGQRYSNQPQHF,TGTGCCAGCAGTTACGTGCTAGGACAACGATATAGCAATCAGCCCCAGCATTTT
TRBJ1-2,TRBV7-9,-,TRBD1,16,CASSLPGTGVSYGYTF,TGTGCCAGCAGCTTACCCGGGACAGGGGTGAGCTATGGCTACACCTTC
TRBJ2-3,TRBV12-3/TRBV12-4,few,TRBD1,16,CASSLVGQGLTDTQYF,TGTGCCAGCAGTTTAGTTGGACAGGGTCTTACAGATACGCAGTATTTT